These 10 T cell receptor beta chains came from one sample sequenced in a study of Ad26.COV2.S vaccination and SARS-CoV-2 variants. Treatment indicated: roughly 19 received Ad26.COV2.S at low or high dose, single or two shots; several received placebo; per-sample allocation not given. Sample collection was performed on day 63 after the first vaccine or placebo injection. TCRdb keeps only in-frame clones here, not all; method: immunoSEQ multiplex PCR. Here the sample spans roughly 350,000 clones, about nine tenths being singletons. This sample comprised peripheral blood, obtained in a trial of Ad26.COV2.S vaccine versus placebo. The receptors were gathered from a person aged 18-65 years who received the Ad26.COV2.S COVID-19 vaccine or a placebo.

Here the CDR3 reads CASSLGMGPSPLHF. CDR3 nucleotide sequence: TGTGCCAGCAGTTTAGGCATGGGTCCTTCACCCCTCCACTTT. The chain joins TRBV27 to TRBJ1-6; unclear D gene. V was shortened by 2 bases and J by 9 bases, with 11 bases between the two germline ends. Germline loops: CDR1 MNHEY, CDR2 SMNVEV (reference sequence). The CDR3 spans 14 residues.

As regards this clone: At the DNA level, this CDR3 is encoded by other sequences in the same sample as well. The V and J genes are TRBV30 and TRBJ1-1; D gene uncertain. Per germline, CDR1 GTSNPN and CDR2 SVGIG (reference sequence). The CDR3 sequence is 14 residues long. Trimming stripped 0 bases from V and 0 bases from J, with 8 bases between. CDR3 bases: TGTGCCTGGAGTGTAACCGGAATGAACACTGAAGCTTTCTTT. It yields the protein CAWSVTGMNTEAFF.

The rearrangement uses TRBV29-1 and TRBJ1-1, with D uncertain. V dropped 1 base and J dropped 3 bases, with 9 bases sitting between them. The CDR3 sequence is 13 residues long. Germline values: CDR1 SQVTM, CDR2 ANQGSEA. This CDR3 reads CSVEGSTDTEAFF. As DNA, the CDR3 is TGCAGCGTTGAAGGTTCGACGGACACTGAAGCTTTCTTT.

The genes are TRBV30 and TRBJ2-6; D possibly uses TRBD1 or TRBD2 (5 bases each). Trimming took 3 bases from V and 0 from J, leaving 15 bases between them. CDR1 is GTSNPN and CDR2 is SVGIG in the germline V gene (reference sequence). The CDR3 length is 17 residues. The CDR3 reads CAWSTGTLSSGANVLTF. The CDR3 region has the DNA TGTGCCTGGAGCACCGGGACGCTAAGCTCTGGGGCCAACGTCCTGACTTTC.

This chain connects TRBV5-5 to TRBJ2-1; no clear D. The CDR3 extends over 13 amino acids. Between the trimmed V and J ends, which lost 1 base and 0 bases, there was a span of 2 bases. The germline gives CDR1 SGHKS, CDR2 YYEKEE (reference sequence). CDR3 protein: CASSLPSYNEQFF. In DNA, the CDR3 is TGTGCCAGCAGCTTGCCCTCCTACAATGAGCAGTTCTTC.

V is TRBV7-9 and J is TRBJ1-1; D is perhaps TRBD1 (5 bases). V lost 11 bases and J lost 6, with 16 bases in between. The CDR3 covers 12 residues. Per the germline V gene, CDR1 is SEHNR and CDR2 is FQNEAQ (reference sequence). The CDR3 protein is CAGRGNWAEAFF. For the CDR3, the DNA is TGTGCCGGGCGGGGGAATTGGGCTGAAGCTTTCTTT.

The CDR3 DNA sequence: TGCGCCAGCAGCCAGGACAGGGTCTACGAGCAGTACTTC. This sequence encodes CASSQDRVYEQYF. The V and J genes are TRBV4-3 and TRBJ2-7, with 8 positions matching TRBD1. Germline CDR1 LGHNA, CDR2 YSLEER. The CDR3 consists of 13 residues. V shed 3 bases and J 3 bases; nucleotides not matched to a gene: 1.

Points on this clone: This sample includes further DNA sequences coding for the same CDR3. This chain links TRBV18 with TRBJ2-7; D gene unclear. V dropped 2 bases and J dropped 2 bases, with 4 bases sitting between them. The CDR3 consists of 12 residues. CDR1 is KGHSH and CDR2 is LQKENI in the germline V gene. The CDR3 DNA follows: TGTGCCAGCTCACCAGGGGCCTACGAGCAGTACTTC. Translation gives CASSPGAYEQYF.

This clone was counted between two and nine times. V usage is TRBV4-1 and J usage is TRBJ1-6; D is perhaps TRBD1 (5 bases). V lost 4 bases, J lost 9 bases, and 22 bases lay in between. CDR1 and CDR2 from the germline V gene are MGHRA and YSYEKL. The CDR3 has 17 amino acids. In nucleotides, the CDR3 is TGCGCCAGCAGCCTACCCGCCTGGGTGGGGCAGAGTTCACCCCTCCACTTT. Protein sequence: CASSLPAWVGQSSPLHF.

This clone was observed a handful of times. The rearrangement links TRBV7-2 to TRBJ1-1; TRBD1 matches at 8 bases. The trim removed 1 base at V and 0 bases at J, leaving 7 bases unmatched. This CDR3 contains 17 residues. Germline CDR1 and CDR2: SGHTA and FQGNSA. In DNA, the CDR3 is TGTGCCAGCAGCTTAGGGGACAGGACCTTTTTGAACACTGAAGCTTTCTTT. Amino acid sequence: CASSLGDRTFLNTEAFF.